A single sample gave rise to the 13 T cell receptor beta chains below, sequenced in a study of blood T cell repertoires in COVID-19. Clones were read by immunoSEQ multiplex PCR, and TCRdb kept only the in-frame ones, dropping some. The table lists 150,000 to 200,000 clones, 82% of them singletons, with approximately 6.9% in the top ten. The sequenced sample was peripheral blood. These receptors were obtained from a human donor with acute or convalescent COVID-19. The donor label of this sample is uncertain.

The gene calls are TRBV18 and TRBJ1-2; TRBD1 agrees at 8 bases. The germline CDR1 and CDR2 sequences are KGHSH and LQKENI. V gave up 2 bases and J gave up 6 bases; unmatched junction bases: 5. This CDR3 has 14 residues. This chain's CDR3 is CASSPRQGSNGYTF. CDR3 nucleotide sequence: TGTGCCAGCTCACCAAGACAGGGGTCGAATGGCTACACCTTC.

The chain has TRBV6-4 and TRBJ2-1; 7 nucleotides match TRBD2. V lost 6 bases and J lost 6; bases outside the gene matches: 11. Germline assignment: CDR1 MRHNA and CDR2 SNTAGT. There are 15 residues in the CDR3. The CDR3 reads CASSSALSSGNEQFF. The CDR3 DNA is TGTGCCAGCAGCTCAGCCCTCTCTAGCGGCAATGAGCAGTTCTTC.

The J gene is TRBJ2-7, the V gene TRBV20-1; 8 positions agree with TRBD2. The CDR3 contains 11 residues. Germline CDR1 reads DFQATT; CDR2 reads SNEGSKA (reference sequence). V lost 7 bases and J lost 6; bases outside the gene matches: 5. CDR3 nucleotide sequence: TGCAGTGTAAGCGGGGGACTCGAGCAGTACTTC. Its translation is CSVSGGLEQYF.

The chain links TRBV6-1 to TRBJ1-2; TRBD1 might be the D (5 bases). V was shortened by 1 base and J by 8 bases, with 14 bases between the two germline ends. The CDR3 has 14 amino acids. Germline CDR1 and CDR2: MNHNS and SASEGT. CDR3: CASSEETTRGGYTF. The CDR3 nucleotides are TGTGCCAGCAGTGAAGAGACGACAAGGGGAGGCTACACCTTC.

The CDR3 loop is CASSPTLAGRISSTDTQYF. The CDR3 DNA reads as TGTGCCAGCAGCCCTACGCTAGCGGGCCGTATTTCTAGCACAGATACGCAGTATTTT. The chain employs TRBV7-2 and TRBJ2-3; 8 bases are a match to TRBD2. J lost 0 bases, V lost 5 bases, and 16 bases had no gene match. The CDR3 is 19 residues long. CDR1 and CDR2 from the germline V gene are SGHTA and FQGNSA. The full variable domain, in which reference TRBV7-2 and TRBJ2-3 provide the parts outside the CDR3, is GAGVSQSPSNKVTEKGKDVELRCDPISGHTALYWYRQSLGQGLEFLIYFQGNSAPDKSGLPSDRFSAERTGGSVSTLTIQRTQQEDSAVYLCASSPTLAGRISSTDTQYFGPGTRLTVL.

This clone is a singleton in its sample. The chain is built from TRBV27 and TRBJ2-2; 9 nucleotides match TRBD2. CDR3 length: 16 amino acids. The J segment lost 5 bases and the V segment lost 1 base, leaving 5 bases of the junction unmatched. The V gene's germline CDR1 is MNHEY and CDR2 SMNVEV (reference sequence). The CDR3 here is CASSLLGGRGTGELFF. DNA for the CDR3: TGTGCCAGCAGTTTATTGGGCGGGAGGGGAACCGGGGAGCTGTTTTTT.

This chain uses TRBV19 with TRBJ1-2; D perhaps matches TRBD1 (5 bases). CDR1 is LNHDA, CDR2 SQIVND, per germline (reference sequence). Deletions cut 2 bases from V and 2 bases from J, with 9 bases between. The CDR3 loop spans 14 amino acids. The CDR3 spells CASSIRRQNYGYTF. Here the CDR3 DNA reads TGTGCCAGTAGTATAAGGAGACAGAACTATGGCTACACCTTC.

The chain employs TRBV18 and TRBJ2-1; 13 positions match TRBD2. This CDR3 has 16 residues. V shed 8 bases, J shed 5 bases, and the junction held 9 bases outside the gene matches. Germline V gene lookup returns CDR1 KGHSH and CDR2 LQKENI. The CDR3 sequence is CASRPPGTSGDNEQFF. The CDR3 nucleotides read TGTGCCAGCCGTCCTCCGGGGACTAGCGGGGACAATGAGCAGTTCTTC.

The rearrangement joins TRBV29-1 to TRBJ1-2; possible D gene TRBD1, 6 bases. Deletions cut 3 bases from V and 6 bases from J, with 14 bases between. Per the germline V gene, CDR1 is SQVTM and CDR2 is ANQGSEA. This CDR3 has 13 residues. The CDR3 region has the DNA TGCAGCGTTGATGGCACAGGGCAGAATGGCTACACCTTC. Translating it yields CSVDGTGQNGYTF.

The rearrangement links TRBV7-9 to TRBJ2-3; D is undetermined. Trimming stripped 7 bases from V and 6 bases from J, with 8 bases between. CDR1 and CDR2 from the germline V gene are SEHNR and FQNEAQ (reference sequence). This CDR3 has 11 residues. The DNA for the CDR3 is TGTGCCAGCACCCCTTTGGATACGCAGTATTTT. Protein: CASTPLDTQYF.

The chain recombines TRBV7-9 with TRBJ2-5; 9 bases are a match to TRBD1. Germline V gives CDR1 SEHNR, CDR2 FQNEAQ (reference sequence). V lost 5 bases to trimming and J lost 5 bases; unmatched junction nucleotides: 9. CDR3 length: 15 residues. DNA for the CDR3: TGTGCCAGCAGCCAAAGAGGGACAGGGAGGGAGACCCAGTACTTC. Amino acids: CASSQRGTGRETQYF.

The V call is TRBV29-1, the J call TRBJ2-7, with D perhaps matching TRBD2 (5 bases). This CDR3 spans 12 amino acids. V was trimmed by 4 bases and J by 4 bases, leaving 11 bases between them. Germline CDR1 reads SQVTM; CDR2 reads ANQGSEA. The CDR3 region has the DNA TGCAGCGTTGGCGGAGGAAGGTACGAGCAGTACTTC. The encoded protein is CSVGGGRYEQYF.

CDR3 sequence reads: CASSEGVRESYTF. The CDR3 nucleotides are TGTGCCAGCAGCGAAGGGGTCCGCGAAAGCTACACCTTC. This sequence joins TRBV7-9 and TRBJ1-2; the D gene is possibly TRBD1 (5 bases). The CDR3 totals 13 residues. The ends were cut back, 5 bases at V and 9 bases at J, with 16 bases in the middle. Per the germline V gene, CDR1 is SEHNR and CDR2 is FQNEAQ (reference sequence).